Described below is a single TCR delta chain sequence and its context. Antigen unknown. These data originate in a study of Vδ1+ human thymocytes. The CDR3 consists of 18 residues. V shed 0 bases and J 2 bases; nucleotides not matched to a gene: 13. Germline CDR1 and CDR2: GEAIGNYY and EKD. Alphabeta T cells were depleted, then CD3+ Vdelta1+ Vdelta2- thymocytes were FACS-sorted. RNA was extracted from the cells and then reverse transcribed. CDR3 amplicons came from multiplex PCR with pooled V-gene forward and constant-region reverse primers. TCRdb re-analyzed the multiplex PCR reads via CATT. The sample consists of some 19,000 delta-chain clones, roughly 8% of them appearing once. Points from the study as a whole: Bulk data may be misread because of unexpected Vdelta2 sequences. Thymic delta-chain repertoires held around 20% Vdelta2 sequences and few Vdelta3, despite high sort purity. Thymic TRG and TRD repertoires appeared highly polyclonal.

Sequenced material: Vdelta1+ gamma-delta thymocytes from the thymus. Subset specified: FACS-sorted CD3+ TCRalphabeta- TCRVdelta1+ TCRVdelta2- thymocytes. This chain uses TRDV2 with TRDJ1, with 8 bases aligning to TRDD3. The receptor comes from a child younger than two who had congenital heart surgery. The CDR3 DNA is TGTGCCTGTGACACCGGTTGGGGATACCAATCTGAAACCGATAAACTCATCTTT. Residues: CACDTGWGYQSETDKLIF.